This TCR beta chain was sequenced for a study of blood T cell repertoires in COVID-19. About the study: Specimens from acute and convalescent COVID-19 originated in the United States, Italy and Spain. Nucleic acid was either cDNA or gDNA, and it came from T cells, B-cell-depleted T cells, or PBMCs.

Authors' data handling: The authors estimated nucleated cell counts from reference gene primer amplification. Only in-frame clones appear in the TCRdb table, and some are missing; sequencing was by immunoSEQ multiplex PCR. The V and J calls and the clone size are those of that table, but D and trimming were determined from the DNA. The table includes roughly 40,000 clones, approximately 88% detected once. This CDR3 has 14 residues. The V and J ends lost 6 bases and 4 bases, in that order; junction bases with no gene match: 6. Germline V gene data show CDR1 as LNHDA and CDR2 as SQIVND (reference sequence).

The sequencing input was peripheral blood. The chain couples TRBV19 to TRBJ2-3, with TRBD1 identical over 8 bases. The receptor was isolated from a woman between 70 and 85 years old with acute or convalescent COVID-19. The CDR3 DNA reads as TGTGCCAGTAGCACTGAGACAGGGGCAGATACGCAGTATTTT. It encodes CASSTETGADTQYF.